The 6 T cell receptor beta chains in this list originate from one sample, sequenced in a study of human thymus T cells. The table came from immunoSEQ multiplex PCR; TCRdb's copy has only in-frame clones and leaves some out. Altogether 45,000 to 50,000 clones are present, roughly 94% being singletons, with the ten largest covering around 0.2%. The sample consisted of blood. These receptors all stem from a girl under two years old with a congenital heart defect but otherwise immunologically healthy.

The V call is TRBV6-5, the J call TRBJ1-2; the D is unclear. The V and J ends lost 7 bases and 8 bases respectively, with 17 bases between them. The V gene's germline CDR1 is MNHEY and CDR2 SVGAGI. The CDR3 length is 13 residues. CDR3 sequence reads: CASTIKGGAGYTF. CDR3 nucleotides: TGTGCCAGCACCATAAAGGGCGGCGCGGGCTACACCTTC.

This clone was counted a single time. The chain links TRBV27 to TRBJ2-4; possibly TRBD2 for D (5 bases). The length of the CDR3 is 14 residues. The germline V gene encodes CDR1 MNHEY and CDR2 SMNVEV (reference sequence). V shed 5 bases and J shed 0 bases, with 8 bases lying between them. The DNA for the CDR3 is TGTGCCAGCAGTAGCCGGGGAGCCAAAAACATTCAGTACTTC. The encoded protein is CASSSRGAKNIQYF.

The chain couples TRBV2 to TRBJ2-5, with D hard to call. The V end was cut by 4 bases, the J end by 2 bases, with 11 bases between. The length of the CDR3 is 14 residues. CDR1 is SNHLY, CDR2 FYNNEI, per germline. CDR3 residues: CASSGVAVQETQYF. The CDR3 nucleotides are TGTGCCAGCAGTGGGGTCGCAGTTCAAGAGACCCAGTACTTC.

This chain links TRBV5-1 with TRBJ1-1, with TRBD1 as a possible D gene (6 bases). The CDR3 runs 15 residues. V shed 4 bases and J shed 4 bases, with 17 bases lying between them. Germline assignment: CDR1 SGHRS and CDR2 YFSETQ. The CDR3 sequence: CASSPGNRDGTEAFF. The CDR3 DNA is TGCGCCAGCAGCCCCGGAAACAGGGATGGCACTGAAGCTTTCTTT.

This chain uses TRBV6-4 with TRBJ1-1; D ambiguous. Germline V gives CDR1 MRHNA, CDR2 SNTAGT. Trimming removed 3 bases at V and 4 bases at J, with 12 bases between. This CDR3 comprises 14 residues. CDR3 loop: CASSDSGEATEAFF. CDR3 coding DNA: TGTGCCAGCAGTGATTCCGGCGAGGCCACTGAAGCTTTCTTT.

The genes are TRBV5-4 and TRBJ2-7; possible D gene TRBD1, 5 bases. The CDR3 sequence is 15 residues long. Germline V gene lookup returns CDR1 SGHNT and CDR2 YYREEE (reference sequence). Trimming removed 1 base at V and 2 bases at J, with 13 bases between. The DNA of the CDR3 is TGTGCCAGCAGCTTGACGCAGGGCGGAACCTACGAGCAGTACTTC. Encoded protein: CASSLTQGGTYEQYF.